Below are 20 T cell receptor beta chains sequenced from a single sample in a study of breast tumors, draining lymph nodes, adjacent tissues. TCRdb re-analysed the multiplex PCR reads in MiXCR, keeping a single row per CDR3 protein. The repertoire holds 25,000 or so distinct CDR3 sequences, with almost 70% as singletons. Material: tumor-adjacent breast tissue. These receptor sequences come from a female donor with breast cancer. Some clones in this sample may be carry-over from other donors' samples.

The gene calls are TRBV12-3 or TRBV12-4 and TRBJ1-2; D gene uncertain. This CDR3 region has 14 residues. The V end was cut by 3 bases, the J end by 4 bases, with 12 bases between. Here the CDR3 reads CASSFGVRGYGYTF. The CDR3, as DNA: TGTGCCAGCAGTTTTGGGGTCCGGGGCTATGGCTACACCTTC.

The genes are TRBV15 and TRBJ2-5; 10 nucleotides line up with TRBD2. In germline, CDR1 is LNHNV, CDR2 YYDKDF (reference sequence). The V and J ends lost 5 bases and 5 bases, in that order; junction bases with no gene match: 8. The CDR3 has 15 amino acids. For the CDR3, the DNA is TGTGCCACCAGCCGAGCGGGAGGGGCTCGGGAGACCCAGTACTTC. Its protein product is CATSRAGGARETQYF.

The chain joins TRBV3-1 to TRBJ2-7, with D possibly being TRBD2 (5 bases). The CDR3 spans 14 residues. Germline CDR1 LGHDT, CDR2 YNNKEL (reference sequence). Between the trimmed V and J ends, which lost 3 bases and 5 bases, there was a span of 14 bases. The CDR3 region is CASSHGLSPNEQYF. In nucleotides, the CDR3 is TGTGCCAGCAGCCACGGACTTAGCCCCAACGAGCAGTACTTC.

This clonotype was recorded only once. The chain employs TRBV12-3 or TRBV12-4 and TRBJ1-6, with D hard to call. The ends were cut back, 3 bases at V and 7 bases at J, with 10 bases in the middle. The CDR3 totals 14 residues. CDR3 amino acids: CASSLARKNSPLHF. The CDR3 coding sequence is TGTGCCAGCAGTTTGGCCAGAAAGAATTCACCCCTCCACTTT.

V and J are TRBV5-1 and TRBJ1-6; maybe TRBD1 (5 bases). Per germline, CDR1 SGHRS and CDR2 YFSETQ. The CDR3 is 19 amino acids. V lost 4 bases to trimming and J lost 0 bases, with 20 bases between them. The CDR3 protein is CASSTTGLSKGSYNSPLHF. CDR3 DNA sequence: TGCGCCAGCAGCACGACGGGGCTAAGCAAGGGCTCCTATAATTCACCCCTCCACTTT.

The V and J genes are TRBV15 and TRBJ1-4; no definite D call. The CDR3 extends over 15 amino acids. Germline assignment: CDR1 LNHNV and CDR2 YYDKDF (reference sequence). Between the trimmed V and J ends, which lost 0 bases and 4 bases, there was a span of 9 bases. As DNA, the CDR3 is TGTGCCACCAGCAGAGACCGGATAAATAATGAAAAACTGTTTTTT. It yields the protein CATSRDRINNEKLFF.

The chain uses TRBV20-1 and TRBJ2-3; tentatively, D is TRBD1 (6 bases). The germline gives CDR1 DFQATT, CDR2 SNEGSKA (reference sequence). The CDR3 loop spans 15 amino acids. V shed 6 bases and J shed 1 base, with 17 bases lying between them. CDR3 bases: TGCAGTGCCCTGAAACAGGGTGGAGGCACAGATACGCAGTATTTT. It encodes CSALKQGGGTDTQYF.

This rearrangement joins TRBV6-5 to TRBJ1-6; TRBD1 aligns across 9 bases. Losses at the gene ends were 4 bases for V and 5 bases for J; bases not matched to a gene: 0. Germline loops: CDR1 MNHEY, CDR2 SVGAGI. The CDR3 sequence is 14 residues long. The DNA for the CDR3 is TGTGCCAGCAGTTGGACAGGGGATAATTCACCCCTCCACTTT. Protein: CASSWTGDNSPLHF.

This clonotype was picked up one time. Likely a read error: the CDR3 ends without its conserved phenylalanine or tryptophan. This rearrangement joins TRBV15 to TRBJ2-7, with unresolved D. This CDR3 contains 16 residues. Germline V gene data show CDR1 as LNHNV and CDR2 as YYDKDF (reference sequence). The germline V and J ends were trimmed by 0 bases and 3 bases, with 15 bases remaining between them. Written as DNA, the CDR3 is TGTGCCACCAGCAGAGAGGCCCGACTTTCTTTCTACGAGCAGTACTGC. Its protein is CATSREARLSFYEQYC.

The CDR3 bases are TGCAGTGCTGCTCAGGGGGTTCTAGCCTACGAGCAGTACTTC. This gives the protein CSAAQGVLAYEQYF. The chain has TRBV20-1 and TRBJ2-7; 7 bases fit TRBD1. Germline V CDR1 and CDR2: DFQATT, SNEGSKA (reference sequence). CDR3 length: 14 amino acids. V dropped 5 bases and J dropped 2; count of bases not matched to a gene: 9.

The rearrangement uses TRBV2 and TRBJ2-7; D remains ambiguous. Germline V lookup: CDR1 SNHLY, CDR2 FYNNEI. Trimming cost V 2 bases and J 8 bases, with 16 bases left between them. This CDR3 comprises 14 residues. The DNA for the CDR3 is TGTGCCAGCAGTGAAAGGCAGACGACCGTAAAGCAGTACTTC. Residues: CASSERQTTVKQYF.

This chain's CDR3 is CASSIGTGGTNEQFF. The CDR3 DNA reads as TGCGCCAGCAGCATCGGGACAGGGGGCACGAATGAGCAGTTCTTC. This chain uses TRBV5-1 with TRBJ2-1; 12 bases agree with TRBD1. Looked up from germline, CDR1 is SGHRS and CDR2 is YFSETQ. Trimming at V came to 4 bases and at J to 7 bases, leaving 6 bases not matched to a gene. The CDR3 covers 15 residues.

The chain is built from TRBV4-1 and TRBJ1-2; TRBD1 aligns across 9 bases. The length of the CDR3 is 17 residues. V dropped 0 bases and J dropped 4; count of bases not matched to a gene: 9. Germline CDR1 reads MGHRA; CDR2 reads YSYEKL. Here the CDR3 reads CASSQDQQGAQGYGYTF. The CDR3 bases are TGCGCCAGCAGCCAAGATCAACAGGGGGCGCAGGGCTATGGCTACACCTTC.

The chain combines TRBV7-9 with TRBJ2-7; TRBD2 might be the D (5 bases). The germline V and J ends were trimmed by 8 bases and 2 bases, with 10 bases remaining between them. Germline loops: CDR1 SEHNR, CDR2 FQNEAQ (reference sequence). The CDR3 contains 12 residues. The CDR3 DNA reads TGTGCCAGCCAAGCGGCGGCCTACGAGCAGTACTTC. Translated: CASQAAAYEQYF.

The chain carries TRBV20-1 and TRBJ1-2, with D possibly TRBD1 on 6 matching bases. This CDR3 is 16 amino acids long. Germline loops: CDR1 DFQATT, CDR2 SNEGSKA (reference sequence). V was shortened by 6 bases and J by 0 bases, with 20 bases between the two germline ends. The CDR3 sequence is CSAPIQGQSSNYGYTF. CDR3 coding DNA: TGCAGTGCCCCTATACAGGGCCAATCCTCTAACTATGGCTACACCTTC.

The chain carries TRBV19 and TRBJ1-6; no clear D. V was clipped by 5 bases and J by 5 bases, with 10 bases between them. This CDR3 is 14 amino acids long. From germline, CDR1 is LNHDA and CDR2 SQIVND (reference sequence). The CDR3 coding sequence is TGTGCCAGTAGTTTGGCGGTGCATAATTCACCCCTCCACTTT. Translating gives CASSLAVHNSPLHF.

The V gene is TRBV7-9, the J gene TRBJ2-7; D uncertain. Trimming took 1 base from V and 6 from J, leaving 7 bases between them. The germline V gene encodes CDR1 SEHNR and CDR2 FQNEAQ (reference sequence). This CDR3 has 12 amino acids. The CDR3: CASSLGVSEQYF. CDR3 DNA: TGTGCCAGCAGCTTAGGCGTGTCCGAGCAGTACTTC.

This chain uses TRBV29-1 with TRBJ2-1; D call uncertain. This CDR3 is built from 10 residues. CDR1 is SQVTM and CDR2 is ANQGSEA in the germline V gene. Trimming took off 4 bases at V and 5 bases at J, with 3 bases between the two ends. The CDR3 DNA reads as TGCAGCGTTGGAAACAATGAGCAGTTCTTC. Its translation: CSVGNNEQFF.

The rearrangement joins TRBV15 to TRBJ1-5; 9 bases fit TRBD1. The trim removed 2 bases at V and 6 bases at J, leaving 8 bases unmatched. The CDR3 runs 16 residues. From germline, CDR1 is LNHNV and CDR2 YYDKDF (reference sequence). As DNA, the CDR3 is TGTGCCACCAGCAGAACCCGACAGGGACAGGGTCAGCCCCAGCATTTT. Its translation is CATSRTRQGQGQPQHF.

The V and J genes are TRBV12-3 or TRBV12-4 and TRBJ2-1, with a tentative D call TRBD2 (5 bases). The V and J ends lost 6 bases and 0 bases respectively, with 9 bases between them. The CDR3 sequence is 14 residues long. The CDR3 DNA is TGTGCCAGCAGGCGGGTGAGCTCCTACAATGAGCAGTTCTTC. Encoded protein: CASRRVSSYNEQFF.